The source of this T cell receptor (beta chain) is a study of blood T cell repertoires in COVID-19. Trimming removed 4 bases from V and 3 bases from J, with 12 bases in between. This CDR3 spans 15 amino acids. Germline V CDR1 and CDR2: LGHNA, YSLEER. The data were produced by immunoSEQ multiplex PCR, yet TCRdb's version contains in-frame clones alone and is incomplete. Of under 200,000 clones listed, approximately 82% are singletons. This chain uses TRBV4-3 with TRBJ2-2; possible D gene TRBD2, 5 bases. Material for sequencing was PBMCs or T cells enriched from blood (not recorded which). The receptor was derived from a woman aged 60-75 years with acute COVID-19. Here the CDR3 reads CASSPERSYTGELFF. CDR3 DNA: TGCGCCAGCAGCCCCGAGCGGAGCTACACCGGGGAGCTGTTTTTT.